Following are 24 T cell receptor beta chains from one sample sequenced in a study of CD8 T cells in ankylosing spondylitis. MiXCR, run by TCRdb on the 5' RACE reads, gives a single entry per CDR3 protein. The data contain around 130,000 distinct CDR3 sequences, roughly 18% of them singletons. For these TCRs, the target antigens are not known. The study's findings and limits: Ankylosing spondylitis blood appeared to be characterized by a TCR beta motif of eight highly homologous variants.

Material: blood, either unsorted or a sorted T cell fraction (not recorded which). These receptors originate from a male donor with ankylosing spondylitis.

This clonotype has ten or more counts. V is TRBV5-1 and J is TRBJ1-5; D is perhaps TRBD1 (6 bases). V was clipped by 5 bases and J by 1 base, with 16 bases between them. CDR1 is SGHRS, CDR2 YFSETQ, per germline. There are 16 residues in the CDR3. The CDR3 spells CASSGGPPGSNQPQHF. CDR3 DNA: TGCGCCAGCAGTGGGGGCCCTCCTGGCAGCAATCAGCCCCAGCATTTT.

This chain uses TRBV16 with TRBJ2-7; 7 bases map to TRBD1. The CDR3 totals 13 residues. In germline, CDR1 is KGHSY, CDR2 FQNENV. The trim removed 4 bases at V and 6 bases at J, leaving 6 bases unmatched. CDR3 nucleotides: TGTGCCAGCAGCCGAGTGACAGGGCGCGAGCAGTACTTC. It specifies CASSRVTGREQYF.

The V call is TRBV28, the J call TRBJ2-3; the D is unclear. The CDR3 runs 13 residues. Germline loops: CDR1 MDHEN, CDR2 SYDVKM. Trimming cost V 5 bases and J 6 bases, with 12 bases left between them. The CDR3 here is CASSPIYSDTQYF. The CDR3 DNA is TGTGCCAGCAGTCCAATCTACAGCGATACGCAGTATTTT.

This clonotype appeared many times. The chain uses TRBV4-2 and TRBJ2-7; D ambiguous. The germline V gene has CDR1 LGHNA and CDR2 YNFKEQ. This CDR3 region has 16 residues. V was shortened by 1 base and J by 0 bases, with 13 bases between the two germline ends. The CDR3 DNA follows: TGTGCCAGCAGCCAAGCTCTGCAGGAAAGCTCCTACGAGCAGTACTTC. Its translation: CASSQALQESSYEQYF.

The chain uses TRBV6-1 and TRBJ1-2; TRBD1 agrees at 10 bases. V gave up 4 bases and J gave up 7 bases; unmatched junction bases: 6. The germline CDR1 and CDR2 sequences are MNHNS and SASEGT. The CDR3 contains 14 residues. In DNA, the CDR3 is TGTGCCAGCAGTGGGACAGGGGGTTTGTCTGGCTACACCTTC. Translation: CASSGTGGLSGYTF.

This clonotype was detected a few times. The rearrangement links TRBV4-1 to TRBJ2-1, with 8 bases lining up with TRBD1. V trimming: 3 bases; J trimming: 5 bases; junction bases outside the gene matches: 9. Germline values: CDR1 MGHRA, CDR2 YSYEKL. The CDR3 has 16 residues. For the CDR3, the DNA is TGCGCCAGCAGCCACAGGGGACAGGTTATGAACAATGAGCAGTTCTTC. Translating gives CASSHRGQVMNNEQFF.

The gene calls are TRBV3-1 and TRBJ2-7; a possible D gene is TRBD2 (5 bases). The CDR3 extends over 17 amino acids. V was pared by 3 bases and J by 0 bases, with 18 bases between. The germline gives CDR1 LGHDT, CDR2 YNNKEL (reference sequence). The DNA for the CDR3 is TGTGCCAGCAGCCAGGGAACTAGTCCCAAAGCCTCCTACGAGCAGTACTTC. Protein product: CASSQGTSPKASYEQYF.

A few counts support this clonotype. V usage is TRBV11-3 and J usage is TRBJ2-1; D not resolved. The germline CDR1 and CDR2 sequences are SGHNT and YENEEA. V was shortened by 1 base and J by 0 bases, with 13 bases between the two germline ends. The CDR3 is 17 residues long. Here the CDR3 reads CASSLVPSVSSYNEQFF. The CDR3 DNA follows: TGTGCCAGCAGCTTAGTCCCCAGCGTGAGCTCCTACAATGAGCAGTTCTTC.

The J gene is TRBJ2-7, the V gene TRBV19; the D gene is possibly TRBD1 (5 bases). This CDR3 comprises 13 residues. Germline V lookup: CDR1 LNHDA, CDR2 SQIVND (reference sequence). Trimming stripped 9 bases from V and 4 bases from J, with 16 bases between. This CDR3 is CASPPPREYEQYF. In DNA, the CDR3 is TGTGCCAGCCCTCCCCCCAGGGAATACGAGCAGTACTTC. Variable domain in full (rest from reference TRBV19 and TRBJ2-7): DGGITQSPKYLFRKEGQNVTLSCEQNLNHDAMYWYRQDPGQGLRLIYYSQIVNDFQKGDIAEGYSVSREKKESFPLTVTSAQKNPTAFYLCASPPPREYEQYFGPGTRLTVT.

J is TRBJ2-5 and V is TRBV27; 8 nucleotides align to TRBD2. Germline V gives CDR1 MNHEY, CDR2 SMNVEV (reference sequence). The CDR3 runs to 15 residues. The V and J ends lost 2 bases and 3 bases, in that order; junction bases with no gene match: 5. The CDR3 sequence is CASSLTALAEETQYF. CDR3 coding DNA: TGTGCCAGCAGTTTAACAGCACTAGCGGAAGAGACCCAGTACTTC.

The chain is built from TRBV12-3 or TRBV12-4 and TRBJ2-1; no definite D call. V was trimmed by 1 base and J by 9 bases, leaving 10 bases between them. The CDR3 length is 13 residues. CDR3 DNA: TGTGCCAGCAGTTTAGAAGTCCGGAGTGAGCAGTTCTTC. It encodes CASSLEVRSEQFF.

The chain recombines TRBV12-3 or TRBV12-4 with TRBJ2-3; the D call may be TRBD1 or TRBD2 (5 bases each). The CDR3 has 14 amino acids. Between the trimmed V and J ends, which lost 4 bases and 5 bases, there was a span of 13 bases. CDR3 protein: CASSSSLRGDTQYF. The CDR3 bases are TGTGCCAGCAGTTCTAGCTTAAGGGGAGATACGCAGTATTTT.

This clonotype has just a few counts. V is TRBV11-1 and J is TRBJ2-1; TRBD1 aligns across 9 bases. The J segment lost 1 base and the V segment lost 5 bases, leaving 12 bases of the junction unmatched. The CDR3 extends over 18 amino acids. CDR1 SGHAT and CDR2 FQDESV come from the germline V gene (reference sequence). The CDR3: CASSHSLDRGKSYNEQFF. The DNA of the CDR3 is TGTGCCAGCAGCCACTCCCTGGACAGGGGAAAGTCCTACAATGAGCAGTTCTTC.

CDR3 nucleotides: TGTGCCAGCAGCCCTTACACCTTGGGGAGCAATCAGCCCCAGCATTTT. Translation: CASSPYTLGSNQPQHF. The chain combines TRBV12-3 or TRBV12-4 with TRBJ1-5; D not resolved. Trimming shortened V by 6 bases and J by 1 base, and 16 bases separated the two germline ends. This CDR3 is built from 16 residues.

The V and J genes are TRBV10-3 and TRBJ2-1; TRBD1 is a possible D gene (5 bases). The germline gives CDR1 ENHRY, CDR2 SYGVKD. The CDR3 is 12 amino acids. The V end lost 6 bases, the J end lost 5 bases, and 8 bases lay between the germline ends. The CDR3 sequence: CAIRGPDNEQFF. Here the CDR3 DNA reads TGTGCCATCAGGGGGCCGGACAATGAGCAGTTCTTC.

The V gene is TRBV27, the J gene TRBJ2-7; 15 bases align to TRBD2. V shed 5 bases, J shed 7 bases, and the junction held 6 bases outside the gene matches. Germline assignment: CDR1 MNHEY and CDR2 SMNVEV (reference sequence). The CDR3 covers 15 residues. The CDR3 region is CASSLGTSGRWEQYF. In DNA form, the CDR3 reads TGTGCCAGCAGTCTCGGGACTAGCGGGAGGTGGGAGCAGTACTTC.

A few counts support this clonotype. CDR3 sequence: CASSPLVPTGEAFF. As DNA, the CDR3 is TGTGCCAGCAGTCCACTGGTACCGACGGGTGAAGCTTTCTTT. This chain joins TRBV27 and TRBJ1-1, with D uncertain. The V and J ends lost 5 bases and 7 bases respectively, with 17 bases between them. The CDR3 has 14 residues. Germline CDR1 is MNHEY and CDR2 is SMNVEV (reference sequence).

This clonotype has a handful of counts. The chain links TRBV7-8 to TRBJ2-2; possibly TRBD1 for D (6 bases). Trimming left V 1 base short and J 8 bases short, with 23 bases between. Germline lookup yields CDR1 SGHVS and CDR2 FQNEAQ. CDR3 length equals 18 residues. CDR3 nucleotides: TGTGCCAGCAGCTTAGGACCAGGTCCTAGACGAGGGACAGGGGAGCTGTTTTTT. Translated: CASSLGPGPRRGTGELFF.

The CDR3, as DNA: TGCAGTGTCCGGGGACAGAGGAACTATGGCTACACCTTC. It translates to CSVRGQRNYGYTF. The genes are TRBV20-1 and TRBJ1-2, with 7 bases that match TRBD1. Germline V gene sequence: CDR1 DFQATT, CDR2 SNEGSKA (reference sequence). The CDR3 is 13 amino acids. V lost 7 bases, J lost 2 bases, and 7 bases stayed unmatched.

In DNA form, the CDR3 reads TGTGCCAGCAGTTCGTTGGTTCAGAGTGGGAATACGCAGTATTTT. Translating gives CASSSLVQSGNTQYF. The rearrangement links TRBV27 to TRBJ2-3; D not resolved. The CDR3 is made up of 15 amino acids. The germline gives CDR1 MNHEY, CDR2 SMNVEV (reference sequence). V lost 4 bases to trimming and J lost 7 bases, with 18 bases between them.

This clonotype was seen more than once but under ten times. This CDR3 is CSVRQDNTGELFF. The CDR3 region has the DNA TGCAGCGTTAGACAGGACAACACCGGGGAGCTGTTTTTT. This rearrangement joins TRBV29-1 to TRBJ2-2; D might be TRBD1 (6 bases). The CDR3 covers 13 residues. V was pared by 5 bases and J by 2 bases, with 9 bases between. Per the germline V gene, CDR1 is SQVTM and CDR2 is ANQGSEA.

The rearrangement uses TRBV5-1 and TRBJ2-3; 10 bases match TRBD1. The junction had 2 bases not matched to a gene; V was cut back by 3 bases and J by 4 bases. In germline, CDR1 is SGHRS, CDR2 YFSETQ. CDR3 length: 14 residues. In DNA, the CDR3 is TGCGCCAGCAGCTCTGGACAGGGGGCAGATACGCAGTATTTT. Its protein is CASSSGQGADTQYF.

J is TRBJ2-7 and V is TRBV16; D gene uncertain. Trimming removed 7 bases at V and 4 bases at J, with 17 bases between. From germline, CDR1 is KGHSY and CDR2 FQNENV. CDR3 length equals 14 residues. The CDR3 nucleotides read TGTGCCAGCACCCTCAACTCTAGTCCTTACGAGCAGTACTTC. Encoded protein: CASTLNSSPYEQYF.

This clonotype appeared a few times. The gene calls are TRBV18 and TRBJ2-2; D not certain. The CDR3 runs 15 residues. With 0 bases removed from V and 6 bases from J, the gap between germline ends came to 11 bases. Looked up from germline, CDR1 is KGHSH and CDR2 is LQKENI. The CDR3 bases are TGTGCCAGCTCACCACCTCGAGCGTCGGCCGGGGAGCTGTTTTTT. The encoded protein is CASSPPRASAGELFF.